The 25 T cell receptor beta chains in this list originate from one sample, sequenced in a study of CD8+ T cells in alopecia areata. Treatment defined: oral pan-JAK inhibitor, 5-10 mg twice daily. cDNA prepared by RNA extraction and subsequent reverse transcription served as the template for sequencing. The protocol was immunoSEQ multiplex PCR, while the TCRdb copy is restricted to in-frame clones and leaves out a portion. The data show some 190,000 clones, more than 55% seen once. Sequencing was performed on CD4+ T cells sorted from blood, taken around week 50, from a patient treated with tofacitinib. These receptors all stem from a human donor with alopecia areata.

The chain recombines TRBV5-1 with TRBJ1-5, with D tentatively TRBD1 (5 bases). V was trimmed by 4 bases and J by 1 base, leaving 12 bases between them. CDR3 length equals 15 residues. The germline V gene encodes CDR1 SGHRS and CDR2 YFSETQ. DNA of the CDR3: TGCGCCAGCAGCCTGAGGGGTGACAGCAATCAGCCCCAGCATTTT. It specifies CASSLRGDSNQPQHF.

This chain joins TRBV9 and TRBJ2-1; 9 bases line up with TRBD1. The junction had 8 bases not matched to a gene; V was cut back by 3 bases and J by 7 bases. The CDR3 sequence is 15 residues long. Germline loops: CDR1 SGDLS, CDR2 YYNGEE. The CDR3 DNA follows: TGTGCCAGCAGCGAGGGGGACAGGGTGAAGAATGAGCAGTTCTTC. Translated, it gives CASSEGDRVKNEQFF.

The rearrangement uses TRBV7-8 and TRBJ1-2, with unresolved D. The germline CDR1 and CDR2 sequences are SGHVS and FQNEAQ. The CDR3 length is 15 residues. V lost 3 bases and J lost 0, with 11 bases in between. CDR3 residues: CASSLGDGPNYGYTF. CDR3 nucleotides: TGTGCCAGCAGCTTGGGAGACGGCCCTAACTATGGCTACACCTTC. The variable domain in full, with the rest retrieved from reference TRBV7-8 and TRBJ1-2, is GAGVSQSPRYKVAKRGQDVALRCDPISGHVSLFWYQQALGQGPEFLTYFQNEAQLDKSGLPSDRFFAERPEGSVSTLKIQRTQQEDSAVYLCASSLGDGPNYGYTFGSGTRLTVV.

The chain employs TRBV30 and TRBJ2-3, with D perhaps TRBD1 (6 bases). The CDR3 runs 14 residues. V was clipped by 3 bases and J by 1 base, with 11 bases between them. Germline V gene data show CDR1 as GTSNPN and CDR2 as SVGIG (reference sequence). Here the CDR3 reads CAWSLGQRTDTQYF. The DNA for the CDR3 is TGTGCCTGGAGCTTAGGACAGCGCACAGATACGCAGTATTTT. The whole variable domain, remainder taken from reference TRBV30 and TRBJ2-3, is SQTIHQWPATLVQPVGSPLSLECTVEGTSNPNLYWYRQAAGRGLQLLFYSVGIGQISSEVPQNLSASRPQDRQFILSSKKLLLSDSGFYLCAWSLGQRTDTQYFGPGTRLTVL.

This clone appeared a few times. The chain has TRBV29-1 and TRBJ2-7; possible D gene TRBD1, 5 bases. The CDR3 has 11 amino acids. V was cut by 4 bases and J by 6 bases, with 10 bases left in between. Germline loops: CDR1 SQVTM, CDR2 ANQGSEA. CDR3 sequence: CSVGRRGEQYF. DNA of the CDR3: TGCAGCGTTGGCCGTAGGGGCGAGCAGTACTTC.

The rearrangement uses TRBV20-1 and TRBJ2-3; D unclear. From germline, CDR1 is DFQATT and CDR2 SNEGSKA (reference sequence). CDR3 length equals 11 residues. Trimming pared 1 base from V and 1 base from J, leaving 0 bases between. CDR3 sequence: CSARGTDTQYF. The CDR3 DNA reads TGCAGTGCTAGAGGCACAGATACGCAGTATTTT.

The J gene is TRBJ2-1, the V gene TRBV29-1; TRBD1 is a possible D gene (6 bases). V was pared by 7 bases and J by 7 bases, with 14 bases between. In germline, CDR1 is SQVTM, CDR2 ANQGSEA. The CDR3 is 12 amino acids. CDR3 in DNA: TGCAGCGCTACCTCAGGGGCGAATGAGCAGTTCTTC. This codes for CSATSGANEQFF.

This chain connects TRBV29-1 to TRBJ1-4; 10 bases align to TRBD1. CDR1 is SQVTM, CDR2 ANQGSEA, per germline. The CDR3 sequence is 13 residues long. Germline trimming cut 7 bases from V and 8 bases from J; bases unmatched to any gene: 7. The DNA for the CDR3 is TGCAGCGCCTCGACAGGGGGCGTAGAAAAACTGTTTTTT. Residues: CSASTGGVEKLFF.

The chain couples TRBV30 to TRBJ2-3; TRBD2 agrees at 11 bases. The CDR3 runs 17 residues. CDR1 GTSNPN and CDR2 SVGIG come from the germline V gene (reference sequence). Losses at the gene ends were 2 bases for V and 2 bases for J; bases not matched to a gene: 9. CDR3 in amino acids: CAWSSSGGALATDTQYF. The CDR3 DNA is TGTGCCTGGAGTAGTAGCGGGGGGGCCTTAGCCACAGATACGCAGTATTTT.

This clone was counted a few times. The chain combines TRBV11-2 with TRBJ2-2; 8 nucleotides agree with TRBD2. The length of the CDR3 is 16 residues. The germline CDR1 and CDR2 sequences are SGHAT and FQNNGV. J lost 4 bases, V lost 5 bases, and 9 bases had no gene match. The CDR3 spells CASSGAGGRSTGELFF. CDR3 coding DNA: TGTGCCAGCAGCGGCGCGGGGGGCCGTTCCACCGGGGAGCTGTTTTTT.

The rearrangement links TRBV19 to TRBJ1-1; D remains ambiguous. CDR3 length equals 11 residues. The V end was cut by 9 bases, the J end by 2 bases, with 7 bases between. Germline-derived CDR1 and CDR2 are LNHDA and SQIVND (reference sequence). The chain's CDR3 is CASTDNTEAFF. In DNA, the CDR3 is TGTGCCAGCACGGATAACACTGAAGCTTTCTTT.

The CDR3 nucleotides read TGTGCCAGCAGCCATCCCGATACCTACAATGAGCAGTTCTTC. It codes for CASSHPDTYNEQFF. The rearrangement uses TRBV14 and TRBJ2-1, with D unclear. Germline V gives CDR1 SGHDN, CDR2 FVKESK. The CDR3 has 14 residues. With 3 bases removed from V and 2 bases from J, the gap between germline ends came to 8 bases.

Only one count was recorded for this clone. V is TRBV5-1 and J is TRBJ2-6; 12 nucleotides line up with TRBD1. CDR1 and CDR2 from the germline V gene are SGHRS and YFSETQ. Unmatched junction bases numbered 9, after V lost 3 bases and J lost 2 bases. CDR3 length: 19 amino acids. The CDR3 sequence: CASSSGQGATRAGANVLTF. CDR3 sequence (DNA): TGCGCCAGCAGCTCGGGACAGGGGGCCACTAGAGCTGGGGCCAACGTCCTGACTTTC.

The V gene is TRBV18, the J gene TRBJ1-2, with TRBD1 matching 7 bases. Germline-derived CDR1 and CDR2 are KGHSH and LQKENI. The CDR3 covers 14 residues. Trimming took 5 bases from V and 4 from J; bases not matched to a gene: 7. The DNA of the CDR3 is TGTGCCAGCTCATCCGGGGACAGCCTCTATGGCTACACCTTC. Protein: CASSSGDSLYGYTF. The full variable domain, completed using reference TRBV18 and TRBJ1-2, is NAGVMQNPRHLVRRRGQEARLRCSPMKGHSHVYWYRQLPEEGLKFMVYLQKENIIDESGMPKERFSAEFPKEGPSILRIQQVVRGDSAAYFCASSSGDSLYGYTFGSGTRLTVV.

This clone showed up just once. This chain uses TRBV5-1 with TRBJ1-6; TRBD1 matches at 8 bases. The germline V gene encodes CDR1 SGHRS and CDR2 YFSETQ. Trimming cost V 2 bases and J 8 bases; bases outside gene matches: 3. CDR3 length: 14 residues. The CDR3 DNA reads as TGCGCCAGCAGCTTAGCGGGACAGGATTCACCCCTCCACTTT. The encoded protein is CASSLAGQDSPLHF.

The chain couples TRBV7-2 to TRBJ2-7, with D perhaps being TRBD1 or TRBD2 (6 bases each). Trimming removed 5 bases from V and 3 bases from J, with 14 bases in between. Per germline, CDR1 SGHTA and CDR2 FQGNSA. This CDR3 spans 14 amino acids. CDR3: CASSPGGLHYEQYF. DNA for the CDR3: TGTGCCAGCAGCCCTGGGGGGCTTCACTACGAGCAGTACTTC.

This clone was picked up a small number of times. This sequence joins TRBV6-6 and TRBJ1-2; the D gene is possibly TRBD1 (6 bases). Germline V gene sequence: CDR1 MNHNY, CDR2 SVGAGI (reference sequence). This CDR3 region has 15 residues. The V end lost 5 bases, the J end lost 8 bases, and 21 bases lay between the germline ends. The CDR3 DNA reads TGTGCCAGCAGTGGCCAGACGGCAGGGGCGAGGGGCTACACCTTC. Amino acid sequence: CASSGQTAGARGYTF.

CDR3 DNA sequence: TGTGCCAGCTCACCGCAGGCTAGTCAAGAGACCCAGTACTTC. It translates to CASSPQASQETQYF. The V call is TRBV18, the J call TRBJ2-5; D is unclear. The CDR3 covers 14 residues. Trimming shortened V by 3 bases and J by 2 bases, and 10 bases separated the two germline ends. Germline V lookup: CDR1 KGHSH, CDR2 LQKENI. The entire variable domain, with the rest obtained from reference TRBV18 and TRBJ2-5, is as follows: NAGVMQNPRHLVRRRGQEARLRCSPMKGHSHVYWYRQLPEEGLKFMVYLQKENIIDESGMPKERFSAEFPKEGPSILRIQQVVRGDSAAYFCASSPQASQETQYFGPGTRLLVL.

This clone occurred many times. The V call is TRBV11-2, the J call TRBJ1-1; D remains ambiguous. This CDR3 region has 14 residues. Germline V gene sequence: CDR1 SGHAT, CDR2 FQNNGV. V was cut by 5 bases and J by 1 base, with 11 bases left in between. The CDR3 protein is CASSATIRNTEAFF. The CDR3 DNA reads TGTGCCAGCAGCGCCACAATCAGGAACACTGAAGCTTTCTTT.

The J gene is TRBJ2-7, the V gene TRBV29-1; 11 bases agree with TRBD1. V lost 7 bases, J lost 3 bases, and 5 bases stayed unmatched. The length of the CDR3 is 13 residues. Germline V gene sequence: CDR1 SQVTM, CDR2 ANQGSEA. The CDR3 nucleotides read TGCAGCGCCTCCGGGACAGGGGGCTACGAGCAGTACTTC. Translated: CSASGTGGYEQYF.

The gene calls are TRBV5-6 and TRBJ2-1; D possibly uses TRBD1 or TRBD2 (5 bases each). The CDR3 has 19 residues. Looked up from germline, CDR1 is SGHDT and CDR2 is YYEEEE. V was clipped by 1 base and J by 4 bases, with 24 bases between them. The chain's CDR3 is CASSLYGLGTRRIYNEQFF. CDR3 nucleotides: TGTGCCAGCAGCTTGTACGGACTCGGGACCCGACGAATATACAATGAGCAGTTCTTC.

This clone occurred a few times. V usage is TRBV2 and J usage is TRBJ2-5, with 9 bases aligning to TRBD1. The CDR3 covers 16 residues. The ends lost 6 bases at V and 5 bases at J; junction bases unmatched: 13. Per the germline V gene, CDR1 is SNHLY and CDR2 is FYNNEI. The DNA for the CDR3 is TGTGCCAGCAGGCCGCTGGGACAGGGTGAGAGTGAGACCCAGTACTTC. Residues: CASRPLGQGESETQYF.

The gene calls are TRBV5-1 and TRBJ2-2; 8 bases fit TRBD2. V shed 1 base, J shed 0 bases, and the junction held 8 bases outside the gene matches. Germline loops: CDR1 SGHRS, CDR2 YFSETQ. CDR3 length equals 18 residues. This CDR3 is CASSLWPSGSANTGELFF. For the CDR3, the DNA is TGCGCCAGCAGCTTGTGGCCTAGCGGGTCTGCGAACACCGGGGAGCTGTTTTTT.

The chain recombines TRBV29-1 with TRBJ2-2, with D possibly TRBD1 on 6 matching bases. V gave up 6 bases and J gave up 1 base, with 15 bases separating them. Looked up from germline, CDR1 is SQVTM and CDR2 is ANQGSEA. The CDR3 runs 15 residues. This chain's CDR3 is CSVGTGTMNTGELFF. CDR3 bases: TGCAGCGTCGGGACCGGGACAATGAACACCGGGGAGCTGTTTTTT.

Concerning this clone itself: Within the sample, other DNA sequences also encode this same CDR3. The V and J genes are TRBV30 and TRBJ1-1; the D gene is possibly TRBD1 (6 bases). The V gene's germline CDR1 is GTSNPN and CDR2 SVGIG (reference sequence). V was trimmed by 5 bases and J by 2 bases, leaving 9 bases between them. This CDR3 contains 12 residues. CDR3 loop: CAWDRLNTEAFF. As DNA, the CDR3 is TGTGCCTGGGACAGGCTAAACACTGAAGCTTTCTTT.